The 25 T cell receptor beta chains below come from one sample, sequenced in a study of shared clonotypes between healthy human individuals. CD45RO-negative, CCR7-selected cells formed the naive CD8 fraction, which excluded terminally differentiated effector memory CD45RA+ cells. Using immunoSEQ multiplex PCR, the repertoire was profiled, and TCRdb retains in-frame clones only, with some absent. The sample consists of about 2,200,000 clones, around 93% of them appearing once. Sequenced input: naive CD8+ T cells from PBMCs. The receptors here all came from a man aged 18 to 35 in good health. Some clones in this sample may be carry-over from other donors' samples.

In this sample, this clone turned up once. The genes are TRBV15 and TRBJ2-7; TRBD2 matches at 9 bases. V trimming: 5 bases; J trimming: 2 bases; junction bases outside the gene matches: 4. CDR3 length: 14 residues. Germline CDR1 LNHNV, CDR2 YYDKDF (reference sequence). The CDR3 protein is CATSAGGGPYEQYF. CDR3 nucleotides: TGTGCCACCAGCGCGGGGGGGGGCCCCTACGAGCAGTACTTC.

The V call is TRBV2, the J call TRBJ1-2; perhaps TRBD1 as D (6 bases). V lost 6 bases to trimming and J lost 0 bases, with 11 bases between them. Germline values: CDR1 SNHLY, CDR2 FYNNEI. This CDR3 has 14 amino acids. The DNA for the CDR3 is TGTGCCAGCAGGCAGGGGCAACCTAACTATGGCTACACCTTC. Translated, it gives CASRQGQPNYGYTF.

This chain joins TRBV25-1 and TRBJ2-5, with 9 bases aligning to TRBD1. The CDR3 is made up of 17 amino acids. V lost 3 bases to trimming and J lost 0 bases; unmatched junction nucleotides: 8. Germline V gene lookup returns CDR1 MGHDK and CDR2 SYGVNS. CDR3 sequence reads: CASSDFGTGINQETQYF. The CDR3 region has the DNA TGTGCCAGCAGTGATTTTGGGACAGGGATAAACCAAGAGACCCAGTACTTC.

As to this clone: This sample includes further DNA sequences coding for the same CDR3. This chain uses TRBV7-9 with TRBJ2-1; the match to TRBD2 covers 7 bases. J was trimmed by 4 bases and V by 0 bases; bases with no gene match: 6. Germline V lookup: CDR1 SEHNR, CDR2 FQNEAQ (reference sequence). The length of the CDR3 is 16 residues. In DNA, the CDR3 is TGTGCCAGCAGCTTAGCCGGTCTAGCGGCATACAATGAGCAGTTCTTC. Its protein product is CASSLAGLAAYNEQFF.

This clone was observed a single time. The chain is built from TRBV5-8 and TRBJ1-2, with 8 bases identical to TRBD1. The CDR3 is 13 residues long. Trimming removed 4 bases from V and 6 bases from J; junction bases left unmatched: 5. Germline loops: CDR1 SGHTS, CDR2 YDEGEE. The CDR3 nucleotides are TGTGCCAGCAGCCCGGGACAGGCTAATGGCTACACCTTC. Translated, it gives CASSPGQANGYTF.

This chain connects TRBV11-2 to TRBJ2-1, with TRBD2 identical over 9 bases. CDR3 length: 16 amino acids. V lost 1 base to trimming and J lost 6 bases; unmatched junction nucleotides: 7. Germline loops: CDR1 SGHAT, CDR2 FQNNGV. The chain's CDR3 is CASSLVLLAGSNEQFF. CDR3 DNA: TGTGCCAGCAGCTTAGTGTTGCTAGCGGGGTCCAATGAGCAGTTCTTC. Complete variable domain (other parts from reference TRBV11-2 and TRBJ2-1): EAGVAQSPRYKIIEKRQSVAFWCNPISGHATLYWYQQILGQGPKLLIQFQNNGVVDDSQLPKDRFSAERLKGVDSTLKIQPAKLEDSAVYLCASSLVLLAGSNEQFFGPGTRLTVL.

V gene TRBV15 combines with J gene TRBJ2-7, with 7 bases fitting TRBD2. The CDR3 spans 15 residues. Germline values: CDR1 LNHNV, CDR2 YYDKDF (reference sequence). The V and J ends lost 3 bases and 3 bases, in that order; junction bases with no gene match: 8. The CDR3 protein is CATSRKGEGDYEQYF. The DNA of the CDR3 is TGTGCCACCAGCAGGAAAGGGGAGGGTGACTACGAGCAGTACTTC.

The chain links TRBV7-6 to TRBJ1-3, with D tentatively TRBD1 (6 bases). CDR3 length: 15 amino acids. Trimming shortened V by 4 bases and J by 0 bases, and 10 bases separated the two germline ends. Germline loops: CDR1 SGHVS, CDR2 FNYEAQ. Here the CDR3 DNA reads TGTGCCAGCAGCTCCCAACAGGGCTCTGGAAACACCATATATTTT. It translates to CASSSQQGSGNTIYF. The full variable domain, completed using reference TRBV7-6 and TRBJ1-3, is GAGVSQSPRYKVTKRGQDVALRCDPISGHVSLYWYRQALGQGPEFLTYFNYEAQQDKSGLPNDRFSAERPEGSISTLTIQRTEQRDSAMYRCASSSQQGSGNTIYFGEGSWLTVV.

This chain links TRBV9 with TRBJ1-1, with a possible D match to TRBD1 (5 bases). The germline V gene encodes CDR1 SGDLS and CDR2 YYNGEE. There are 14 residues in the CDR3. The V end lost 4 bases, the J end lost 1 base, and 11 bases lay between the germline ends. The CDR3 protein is CASSPRTKNTEAFF. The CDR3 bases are TGTGCCAGCAGCCCCAGGACAAAGAACACTGAAGCTTTCTTT.

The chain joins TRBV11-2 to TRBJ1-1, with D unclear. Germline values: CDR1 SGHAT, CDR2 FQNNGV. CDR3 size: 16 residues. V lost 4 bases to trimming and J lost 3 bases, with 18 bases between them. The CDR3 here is CASSYGLRARDTEAFF. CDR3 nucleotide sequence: TGTGCCAGCAGCTACGGTCTTAGGGCAAGGGACACTGAAGCTTTCTTT.

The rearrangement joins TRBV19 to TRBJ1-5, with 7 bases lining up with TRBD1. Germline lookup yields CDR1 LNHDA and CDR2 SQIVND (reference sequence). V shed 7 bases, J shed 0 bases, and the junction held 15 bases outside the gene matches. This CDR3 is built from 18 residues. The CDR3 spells CASKTTNGTDHSNQPQHF. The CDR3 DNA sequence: TGTGCCAGTAAAACCACCAACGGGACAGACCATAGCAATCAGCCCCAGCATTTT.

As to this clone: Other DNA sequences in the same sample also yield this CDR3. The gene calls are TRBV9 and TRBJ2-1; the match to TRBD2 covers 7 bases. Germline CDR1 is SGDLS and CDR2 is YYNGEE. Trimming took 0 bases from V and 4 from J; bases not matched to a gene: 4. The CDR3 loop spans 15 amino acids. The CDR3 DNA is TGTGCCAGCAGCGTAGTCTCTAGCGGTTACAATGAGCAGTTCTTC. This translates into CASSVVSSGYNEQFF.

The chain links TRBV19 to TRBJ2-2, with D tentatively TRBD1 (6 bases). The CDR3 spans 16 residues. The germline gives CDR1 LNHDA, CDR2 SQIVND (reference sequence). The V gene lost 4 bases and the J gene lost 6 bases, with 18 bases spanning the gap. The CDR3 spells CASSTETGSHAGELFF. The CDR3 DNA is TGTGCCAGTAGTACGGAAACAGGGTCTCATGCCGGGGAGCTGTTTTTT. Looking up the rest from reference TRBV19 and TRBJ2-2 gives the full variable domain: DGGITQSPKYLFRKEGQNVTLSCEQNLNHDAMYWYRQDPGQGLRLIYYSQIVNDFQKGDIAEGYSVSREKKESFPLTVTSAQKNPTAFYLCASSTETGSHAGELFFGEGSRLTVL.

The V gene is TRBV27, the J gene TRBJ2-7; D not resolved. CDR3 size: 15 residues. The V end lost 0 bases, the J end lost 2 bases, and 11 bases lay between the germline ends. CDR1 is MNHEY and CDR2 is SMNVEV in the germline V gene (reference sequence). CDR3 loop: CASSLSLGSPYEQYF. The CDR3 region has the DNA TGTGCCAGCAGTTTATCTCTGGGCAGCCCCTACGAGCAGTACTTC.

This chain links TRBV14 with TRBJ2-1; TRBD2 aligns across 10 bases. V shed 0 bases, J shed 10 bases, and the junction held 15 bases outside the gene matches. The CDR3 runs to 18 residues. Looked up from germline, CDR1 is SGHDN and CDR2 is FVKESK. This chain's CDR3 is CASSQDRVNVASGREQFF. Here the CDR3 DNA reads TGTGCCAGCAGCCAAGATCGGGTCAATGTGGCTAGCGGGAGAGAGCAGTTCTTC.

The CDR3 coding sequence is TGTGCCAGCAGTTCGAGACTAGCGGCATACTACGAGCAGTACTTC. Translated: CASSSRLAAYYEQYF. The chain employs TRBV28 and TRBJ2-7; TRBD2 matches at 9 bases. Per germline, CDR1 MDHEN and CDR2 SYDVKM. The J segment lost 3 bases and the V segment lost 4 bases, leaving 7 bases of the junction unmatched. The CDR3 contains 15 residues.

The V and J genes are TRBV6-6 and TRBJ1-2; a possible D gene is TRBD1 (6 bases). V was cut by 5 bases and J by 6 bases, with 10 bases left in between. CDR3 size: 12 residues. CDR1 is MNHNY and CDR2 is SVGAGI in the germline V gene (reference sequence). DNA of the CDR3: TGTGCCAGCAGTCCGCGGACAGATGGCTACACCTTC. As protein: CASSPRTDGYTF.

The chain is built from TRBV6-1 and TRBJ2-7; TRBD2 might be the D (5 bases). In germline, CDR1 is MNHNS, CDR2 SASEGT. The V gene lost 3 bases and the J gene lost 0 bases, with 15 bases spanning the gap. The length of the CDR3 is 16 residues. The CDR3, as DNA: TGTGCCAGCAGTGAGGCAGTGCTACGGGGCTCCTACGAGCAGTACTTC. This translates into CASSEAVLRGSYEQYF.

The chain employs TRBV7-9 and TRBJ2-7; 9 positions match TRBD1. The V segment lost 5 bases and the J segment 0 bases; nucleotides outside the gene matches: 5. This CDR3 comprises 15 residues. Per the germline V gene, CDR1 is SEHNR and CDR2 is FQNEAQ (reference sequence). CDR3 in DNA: TGTGCCAGCAGCCCCGGGACAGGGAACTCCTACGAGCAGTACTTC. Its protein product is CASSPGTGNSYEQYF. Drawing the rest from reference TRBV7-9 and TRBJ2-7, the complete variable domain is DTGVSQNPRHKITKRGQNVTFRCDPISEHNRLYWYRQTLGQGPEFLTYFQNEAQLEKSRLLSDRFSAERPKGSFSTLEIQRTEQGDSAMYLCASSPGTGNSYEQYFGPGTRLTVT.

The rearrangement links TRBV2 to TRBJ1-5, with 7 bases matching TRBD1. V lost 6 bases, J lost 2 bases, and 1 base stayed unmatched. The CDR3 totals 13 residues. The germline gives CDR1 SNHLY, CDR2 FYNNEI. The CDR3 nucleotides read TGTGCCAGCAGCACAGGGGGCAATCAGCCCCAGCATTTT. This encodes CASSTGGNQPQHF. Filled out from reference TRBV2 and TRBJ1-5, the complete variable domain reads EPEVTQTPSHQVTQMGQEVILRCVPISNHLYFYWYRQILGQKVEFLVSFYNNEISEKSEIFDDQFSVERPDGSNFTLKIRSTKLEDSAMYFCASSTGGNQPQHFGDGTRLSIL.

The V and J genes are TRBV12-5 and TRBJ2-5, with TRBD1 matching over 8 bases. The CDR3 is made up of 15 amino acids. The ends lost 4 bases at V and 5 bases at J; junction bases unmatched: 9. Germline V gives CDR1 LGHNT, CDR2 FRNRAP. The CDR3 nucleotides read TGTGCTAGTGGTTCCGGACAGGGCGGGTGGGAGACCCAGTACTTC. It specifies CASGSGQGGWETQYF.

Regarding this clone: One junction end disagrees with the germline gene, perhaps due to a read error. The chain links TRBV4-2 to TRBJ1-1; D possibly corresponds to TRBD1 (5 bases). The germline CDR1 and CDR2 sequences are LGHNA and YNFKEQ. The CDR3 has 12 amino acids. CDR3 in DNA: TGTGCCAGTAGCCGGGGGTGGCCTGAAGCTTTCTTT. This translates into CASSRGWPEAFF.

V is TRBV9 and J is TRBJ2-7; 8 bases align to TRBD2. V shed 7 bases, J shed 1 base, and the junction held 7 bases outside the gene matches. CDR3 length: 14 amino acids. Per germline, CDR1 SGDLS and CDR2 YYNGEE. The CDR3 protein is CASAPGGASYEQYF. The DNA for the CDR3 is TGTGCCAGCGCGCCGGGGGGGGCGTCCTACGAGCAGTACTTC. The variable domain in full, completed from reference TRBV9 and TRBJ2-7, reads DSGVTQTPKHLITATGQRVTLRCSPRSGDLSVYWYQQSLDQGLQFLIQYYNGEERAKGNILERFSAQQFPDLHSELNLSSLELGDSALYFCASAPGGASYEQYFGPGTRLTVT.

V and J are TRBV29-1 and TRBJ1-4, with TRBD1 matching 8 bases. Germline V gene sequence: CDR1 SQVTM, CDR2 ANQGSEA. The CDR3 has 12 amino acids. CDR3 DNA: TGCGGAAGACAGGGGCCCTCAGAAAAACTGTTTTTT. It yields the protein CGRQGPSEKLFF.

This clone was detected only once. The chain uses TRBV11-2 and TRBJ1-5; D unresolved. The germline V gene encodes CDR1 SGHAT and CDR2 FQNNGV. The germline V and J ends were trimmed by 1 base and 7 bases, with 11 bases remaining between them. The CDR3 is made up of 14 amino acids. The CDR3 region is CASSLGPPPQPQHF. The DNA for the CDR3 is TGTGCCAGCAGCTTAGGTCCGCCGCCCCAGCCCCAGCATTTT.